One TCR beta chain is described in this entry. The clone's antigen remains unknown. Base qualities were left out, and no much larger clone turns up one base away. The germline V gene supplies CDR1 SGHDT and CDR2 YYEEEE. Taken from cysteine to phenylalanine, the CDR3 has 14 residues. The sequence is cut down to CDR3 DNA, 42 bases in frame from base 1. Cut back by 6 bases and 1 base, the V and J ends lie 13 bases apart. The library was obtained by the immunoSEQ multiplex PCR assay. The table was pulled from immuneACCESS by TCRdb, which kept in-frame rearrangements only. Such tables lose some clones; where checked, under half of the loss comes from unresolved V genes, and the rest has no known cause. This sample is represented by tens of thousands of clones; 91% of them were singletons. The ten biggest clones cover 1% to 1.5% of the sample. This specimen comes from a study of T cell changes during pregnancy in multiple sclerosis (dated 2019 in TCRdb). At the level of the whole study: The study looked at changes in the T cell repertoire across pregnancy in women with multiple sclerosis.

The chain links TRBV5-6 with TRBJ1-1; the D gene is not confidently resolved. The material sequenced was peripheral blood, taken after pregnancy. This TCR was sampled from a female donor in good health, enrolled as a control in a pregnancy study. The CDR3 corresponds to CASNPLTENTEAFF. The nucleotides read TGTGCCAGCAACCCCCTAACAGAGAACACTGAAGCTTTCTTT.